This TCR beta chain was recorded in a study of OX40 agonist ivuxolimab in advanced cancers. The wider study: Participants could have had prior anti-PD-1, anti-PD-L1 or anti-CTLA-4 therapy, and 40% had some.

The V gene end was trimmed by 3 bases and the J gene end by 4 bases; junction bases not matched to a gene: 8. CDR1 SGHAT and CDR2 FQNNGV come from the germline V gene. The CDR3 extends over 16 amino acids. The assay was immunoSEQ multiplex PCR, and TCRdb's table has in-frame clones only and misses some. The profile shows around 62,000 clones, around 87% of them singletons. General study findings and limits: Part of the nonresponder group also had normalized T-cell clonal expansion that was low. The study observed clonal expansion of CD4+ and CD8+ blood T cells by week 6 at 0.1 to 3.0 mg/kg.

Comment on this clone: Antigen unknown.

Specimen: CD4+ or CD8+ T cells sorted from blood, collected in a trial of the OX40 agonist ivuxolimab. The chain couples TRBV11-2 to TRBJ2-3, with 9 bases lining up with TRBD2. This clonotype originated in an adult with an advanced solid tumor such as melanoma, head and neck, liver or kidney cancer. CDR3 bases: TGTGCCAGCAGCTTTAGTGCTAGCGGGGAGGCAGATACGCAGTATTTT. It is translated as CASSFSASGEADTQYF. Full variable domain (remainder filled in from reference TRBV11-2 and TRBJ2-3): EAGVAQSPRYKIIEKRQSVAFWCNPISGHATLYWYQQILGQGPKLLIQFQNNGVVDDSQLPKDRFSAERLKGVDSTLKIQPAKLEDSAVYLCASSFSASGEADTQYFGPGTRLTVL.